These T cell receptor beta chains were read from a single sample in a study of T cells in Graves' hyperthyroidism and ophthalmopathy. TCRdb recomputed calls from the multiplex PCR reads with MiXCR, one row per CDR3 protein. The repertoire holds 600,000 to 700,000 distinct CDR3 sequences, with about 45% as singletons. Sequences were obtained from peripheral blood or thyroid tissue (not recorded which). Receptors were obtained from an adult man with Graves' disease, either hyperthyroidism or ophthalmopathy (not recorded which). The CDR3 runs from the conserved cysteine through the conserved F or W. The D gene is left open where the match is weak. Not every row has a clone size; where given, it reads once, few, many or a size class.

abundance: -; d_gene: TRBD1; j_gene: TRBJ1-4; v_gene: TRBV7-9; CDR3aa: CASSGTTGVDEKLFF; CDR3nt: TGTGCCAGCAGCGGCACGACAGGGGTTGATGAAAAACTGTTTTTT
abundance: few; d_gene: -; j_gene: TRBJ2-7; v_gene: TRBV7-9; CDR3aa: CASTPGGAEEQYF; CDR3nt: TGTGCCAGTACGCCGGGGGGCGCGGAGGAGCAGTACTTC
abundance: -; d_gene: TRBD1; j_gene: TRBJ1-5; v_gene: TRBV29-1; CDR3aa: CSVGGQLGQPQHF; CDR3nt: TGCAGCGTTGGGGGACAGTTAGGCCAGCCCCAGCATTTT
abundance: few; d_gene: -; j_gene: TRBJ2-7; v_gene: TRBV5-1; CDR3aa: CASSLALAGGRDEQYF; CDR3nt: TGCGCCAGCAGCTTGGCTCTTGCCGGGGGTCGCGACGAGCAGTACTTC
abundance: -; d_gene: -; j_gene: TRBJ1-2; v_gene: TRBV20-1; CDR3aa: CSARDPGLGYGYTF; CDR3nt: TGCAGTGCTAGAGATCCAGGGCTCGGCTATGGCTACACCTTC
abundance: many; d_gene: -; j_gene: TRBJ2-2; v_gene: TRBV24-1; CDR3aa: CATSGLGQLTGELFF; CDR3nt: TGTGCCACCAGTGGCCTAGGACAGCTCACCGGGGAGCTGTTTTTT
abundance: few; d_gene: -; j_gene: TRBJ2-5; v_gene: TRBV18; CDR3aa: CASSPLPRREQETQYF; CDR3nt: TGTGCCAGCTCACCACTCCCTAGGAGGGAACAAGAGACCCAGTACTTC
abundance: many; d_gene: TRBD1; j_gene: TRBJ2-7; v_gene: TRBV29-1; CDR3aa: CSIYAGTGAYEQYF; CDR3nt: TGCAGCATTTACGCCGGGACAGGGGCCTACGAGCAGTACTTC
abundance: -; d_gene: -; j_gene: TRBJ1-6; v_gene: TRBV6-1; CDR3aa: CASSYGPLGSPLHF; CDR3nt: TGTGCCAGCAGTTACGGCCCTCTGGGGTCACCCCTCCACTTT
abundance: -; d_gene: -; j_gene: TRBJ2-7; v_gene: TRBV7-9; CDR3aa: CASSYSSVGREQYF; CDR3nt: TGTGCCAGCAGTTACTCGTCCGTCGGCCGAGAGCAGTACTTC
abundance: -; d_gene: -; j_gene: TRBJ1-5; v_gene: TRBV3-1; CDR3aa: CASSQGGVNQPQHF; CDR3nt: TGTGCCAGCAGCCAAGGGGGGGTGAATCAGCCCCAGCATTTT
abundance: few; d_gene: -; j_gene: TRBJ1-2; v_gene: TRBV25-1; CDR3aa: CASSELRDTGAYGYTF; CDR3nt: TGTGCCAGCAGTGAATTACGGGACACGGGGGCCTATGGCTACACCTTC
abundance: -; d_gene: -; j_gene: TRBJ1-2; v_gene: TRBV6-5; CDR3aa: CASSYSNGALSGDCNF; CDR3nt: TGTGCCAGCAGTTACTCGAACGGAGCCCTTTCTGGGGATTGCAATTTC
abundance: many; d_gene: -; j_gene: TRBJ1-6; v_gene: TRBV7-9; CDR3aa: CASSFVAGQNSPLHF; CDR3nt: TGTGCCAGCAGCTTTGTCGCAGGGCAGAATTCACCCCTCCACTTT
abundance: many; d_gene: TRBD2; j_gene: TRBJ2-5; v_gene: TRBV24-1; CDR3aa: CATSAPTSGKETQYF; CDR3nt: TGTGCCACCAGTGCCCCAACTAGCGGGAAAGAGACCCAGTACTTC
abundance: -; d_gene: -; j_gene: TRBJ1-1; v_gene: TRBV29-1; CDR3aa: CSILPPRAEAFF; CDR3nt: TGCAGCATCCTGCCCCCGAGGGCTGAAGCTTTCTTT
abundance: -; d_gene: -; j_gene: TRBJ1-5; v_gene: TRBV6-6; CDR3aa: CASSYSGGSSHF; CDR3nt: TGTGCCAGCAGTTACTCGGGGGGCAGCTCGCATTTT
abundance: many; d_gene: -; j_gene: TRBJ1-4; v_gene: TRBV2; CDR3aa: CASEGVGEKLFF; CDR3nt: TGTGCCAGCGAGGGAGTGGGAGAAAAACTGTTTTTT
abundance: few; d_gene: TRBD1; j_gene: TRBJ1-5; v_gene: TRBV20-1; CDR3aa: CSARDREVQPQHF; CDR3nt: TGCAGTGCTCGAGACAGGGAGGTTCAGCCCCAGCATTTT
abundance: -; d_gene: -; j_gene: TRBJ1-5; v_gene: TRBV25-1; CDR3aa: CASLSPDGQPQHF; CDR3nt: TGTGCCAGTTTAAGCCCGGACGGTCAGCCCCAGCATTTT
abundance: -; d_gene: TRBD1; j_gene: TRBJ1-4; v_gene: TRBV15; CDR3aa: CATSGGQGATNEKLFF; CDR3nt: TGTGCCACCAGCGGCGGACAGGGGGCAACTAATGAAAAACTGTTTTTT
abundance: -; d_gene: TRBD2; j_gene: TRBJ2-7; v_gene: TRBV6-6; CDR3aa: CASSWVLLGRAEQYF; CDR3nt: TGTGCCAGCAGTTGGGTCCTGCTAGGGAGGGCCGAGCAGTACTTC
abundance: few; d_gene: -; j_gene: TRBJ2-7; v_gene: TRBV5-1; CDR3aa: CASRRGASYEQYF; CDR3nt: TGCGCCAGCAGAAGGGGGGCCTCCTACGAGCAGTACTTC
abundance: few; d_gene: -; j_gene: TRBJ1-5; v_gene: TRBV6-5; CDR3aa: CASRETLSGDQPQHF; CDR3nt: TGTGCCAGCAGAGAAACACTATCTGGGGATCAGCCCCAGCATTTT
abundance: -; d_gene: TRBD1; j_gene: TRBJ1-2; v_gene: TRBV29-1; CDR3aa: CSAAATGDYGYTF; CDR3nt: TGCAGCGCAGCCGCGACAGGGGACTATGGCTACACCTTC
abundance: -; d_gene: -; j_gene: TRBJ1-1; v_gene: TRBV29-1; CDR3aa: CSYSDIQRTEAFF; CDR3nt: TGCAGTTACTCAGACATCCAGAGGACTGAAGCTTTCTTT
abundance: -; d_gene: -; j_gene: TRBJ2-5; v_gene: TRBV10-3; CDR3aa: CASRNRQETQYF; CDR3nt: TGTGCCAGTCGTAATCGCCAAGAGACCCAGTACTTC
abundance: -; d_gene: -; j_gene: TRBJ1-2; v_gene: TRBV6-5; CDR3aa: CASSDTYYGYTF; CDR3nt: TGTGCCAGCTCGGACACTTACTATGGCTACACCTTC
abundance: -; d_gene: TRBD1; j_gene: TRBJ2-2; v_gene: TRBV24-1; CDR3aa: CATSDGQGMNGELFF; CDR3nt: TGTGCCACCAGTGACGGACAGGGAATGAACGGGGAGCTGTTTTTT
abundance: few; d_gene: TRBD2; j_gene: TRBJ2-5; v_gene: TRBV20-1; CDR3aa: CSARDMTSGLRETQYF; CDR3nt: TGCAGTGCTAGAGACATGACTAGCGGGTTGCGGGAGACCCAGTACTTC
abundance: -; d_gene: -; j_gene: TRBJ1-2; v_gene: TRBV11-2; CDR3aa: CASRSSREGGYTF; CDR3nt: TGTGCCAGCAGGTCGAGCAGGGAGGGTGGCTACACCTTC
abundance: -; d_gene: -; j_gene: TRBJ1-1; v_gene: TRBV14; CDR3aa: CASRLDSQVMNTEAFF; CDR3nt: TGTGCCAGCAGGTTGGATTCCCAGGTCATGAACACTGAAGCTTTCTTT
abundance: once; d_gene: -; j_gene: TRBJ1-1; v_gene: TRBV12-5; CDR3aa: CASGLRGKNTEAFF; CDR3nt: TGTGCTAGTGGTCTGAGGGGGAAGAACACTGAAGCTTTCTTT
abundance: -; d_gene: TRBD1; j_gene: TRBJ1-2; v_gene: TRBV5-1; CDR3aa: CASSVEGSTGPNYGHTF; CDR3nt: TGCGCCAGCAGCGTTGAAGGGTCGACAGGGCCTAACTATGGCCACACCTTC
abundance: few; d_gene: TRBD2; j_gene: TRBJ2-5; v_gene: TRBV6-5; CDR3aa: CASGGEETQYF; CDR3nt: TGTGCCAGCGGGGGGGAAGAGACCCAGTACTTC
abundance: few; d_gene: -; j_gene: TRBJ1-1; v_gene: TRBV9; CDR3aa: CASSALGTSNTEAFF; CDR3nt: TGTGCCAGCAGCGCGCTTGGGACCAGTAACACTGAAGCTTTCTTT
abundance: many; d_gene: -; j_gene: TRBJ2-7; v_gene: TRBV29-1; CDR3aa: CSISSPGSEQYF; CDR3nt: TGCAGCATATCCTCCCCGGGGAGCGAGCAGTACTTC
abundance: -; d_gene: TRBD2; j_gene: TRBJ2-7; v_gene: TRBV7-9; CDR3aa: CASSRVPGTTSYEQYF; CDR3nt: TGTGCCAGCTCACGTGTCCCTGGGACTACATCCTACGAGCAGTACTTC
abundance: -; d_gene: TRBD1; j_gene: TRBJ1-1; v_gene: TRBV15; CDR3aa: CATSREGAGTGKNEAFF; CDR3nt: TGTGCCACCAGCAGAGAGGGGGCCGGGACAGGGAAGAATGAAGCTTTCTTT
abundance: -; d_gene: TRBD1; j_gene: TRBJ1-2; v_gene: TRBV24-1; CDR3aa: CATSGAGTANYGYTF; CDR3nt: TGTGCCACCAGTGGCGCAGGGACAGCTAACTATGGCTACACCTTC
abundance: -; d_gene: -; j_gene: TRBJ1-1; v_gene: TRBV9; CDR3aa: CASSRYLDRNTEAFF; CDR3nt: TGTGCCAGCTCGCGATACCTGGACAGGAACACTGAAGCTTTCTTT
abundance: many; d_gene: -; j_gene: TRBJ1-2; v_gene: TRBV9; CDR3aa: CASSGNRDSHYGYTF; CDR3nt: TGTGCCAGCAGCGGTAACAGGGATAGTCACTATGGCTACACCTTC
abundance: many; d_gene: -; j_gene: TRBJ1-1; v_gene: TRBV19; CDR3aa: CASSIDWAGEEAFF; CDR3nt: TGTGCCAGTAGTATAGATTGGGCTGGAGAAGAAGCTTTCTTT
abundance: many; d_gene: -; j_gene: TRBJ1-1; v_gene: TRBV6-6; CDR3aa: CASHEFSYTEAFF; CDR3nt: TGTGCCAGTCACGAATTTAGTTACACTGAAGCTTTCTTT
abundance: many; d_gene: -; j_gene: TRBJ1-2; v_gene: TRBV11-2; CDR3aa: CASSLTRDYGYTF; CDR3nt: TGTGCCAGCAGCTTAACCAGGGACTATGGCTACACCTTC
abundance: few; d_gene: -; j_gene: TRBJ2-7; v_gene: TRBV7-4; CDR3aa: CASSLRGTLYEQYF; CDR3nt: TGTGCCAGCAGTTTGCGGGGGACACTCTACGAGCAGTACTTC
abundance: -; d_gene: TRBD1; j_gene: TRBJ2-7; v_gene: TRBV7-2; CDR3aa: CASRLGQPPYEQYF; CDR3nt: TGTGCCAGCAGACTGGGACAGCCCCCCTACGAGCAGTACTTC
abundance: once; d_gene: -; j_gene: TRBJ1-2; v_gene: TRBV15; CDR3aa: CATSRDVGRYGYTF; CDR3nt: TGTGCCACCAGCAGAGATGTTGGCCGCTATGGCTACACCTTC
abundance: few; d_gene: -; j_gene: TRBJ2-2; v_gene: TRBV19; CDR3aa: CASIGQNTGELFF; CDR3nt: TGTGCCAGTATCGGACAGAACACCGGGGAGCTGTTTTTT
abundance: -; d_gene: TRBD2; j_gene: TRBJ2-7; v_gene: TRBV7-9; CDR3aa: CAGSPPGLAGAYEQYF; CDR3nt: TGTGCCGGCAGCCCTCCCGGTCTAGCGGGGGCTTACGAGCAGTACTTC
abundance: few; d_gene: TRBD2; j_gene: TRBJ2-7; v_gene: TRBV6-1; CDR3aa: CAIFGGGGPFYEQYF; CDR3nt: TGTGCCATCTTCGGTGGCGGGGGGCCCTTCTACGAGCAGTACTTC
abundance: -; d_gene: -; j_gene: TRBJ1-6; v_gene: TRBV10-3; CDR3aa: CAISGGPTNSPLHF; CDR3nt: TGTGCCATCAGTGGCGGACCGACTAATTCACCCCTCCACTTT
abundance: -; d_gene: TRBD1; j_gene: TRBJ1-2; v_gene: TRBV7-2; CDR3aa: CASSRDRVFGGYTF; CDR3nt: TGTGCCAGCAGCAGGGACAGGGTCTTTGGTGGCTACACCTTC
abundance: -; d_gene: TRBD1; j_gene: TRBJ1-2; v_gene: TRBV9; CDR3aa: CASSPQQGASGYTF; CDR3nt: TGTGCCAGCTCACCTCAACAGGGGGCTTCTGGCTACACCTTC
abundance: many; d_gene: -; j_gene: TRBJ1-3; v_gene: TRBV7-9; CDR3aa: CASSLVAAMGNTIYF; CDR3nt: TGTGCCAGCAGCTTAGTGGCAGCTATGGGAAACACCATATATTTT
abundance: -; d_gene: -; j_gene: TRBJ2-7; v_gene: TRBV11-2; CDR3aa: CASSLETRAIGREQYF; CDR3nt: TGTGCCAGCAGCTTAGAAACCAGGGCCATCGGGCGCGAGCAGTACTTC
abundance: few; d_gene: -; j_gene: TRBJ1-2; v_gene: TRBV6-1; CDR3aa: CASLGRSYGYTF; CDR3nt: TGTGCCAGCCTTGGGCGGTCCTATGGCTACACCTTC
abundance: many; d_gene: -; j_gene: TRBJ1-1; v_gene: TRBV7-8; CDR3aa: CASSPSSGYTEAFF; CDR3nt: TGTGCCAGCAGTCCTAGCTCAGGGTACACTGAAGCTTTCTTT
abundance: -; d_gene: -; j_gene: TRBJ1-1; v_gene: TRBV29-1; CDR3aa: CSVLRAEAFF; CDR3nt: TGCAGCGTTCTGCGGGCTGAAGCTTTCTTT
abundance: many; d_gene: -; j_gene: TRBJ1-4; v_gene: TRBV2; CDR3aa: CASSPVMYNEKLFF; CDR3nt: TGTGCCAGCAGCCCCGTGATGTATAATGAAAAACTGTTTTTT